This T cell receptor (beta chain) was sequenced for a study of PD-L1 blockade in urothelial cancer. Clones were read by immunoSEQ multiplex PCR, and TCRdb kept only the in-frame ones, dropping some. The sample lists nearly 50,000 clones; roughly 88% were seen once. Described time point: peripheral blood 6 weeks after treatment start. This CDR3 has 16 amino acids. Germline V gene lookup returns CDR1 MNHEY and CDR2 SMNVEV (reference sequence). The V gene lost 0 bases and the J gene lost 1 base, with 9 bases spanning the gap. The input for sequencing was PBMCs, taken around atezolizumab (anti-PD-L1) treatment. The TCR comes from a man aged 45-60 years with urothelial cancer. This sequence joins TRBV27 and TRBJ2-2; D gene uncertain. The DNA of the CDR3 is TGTGCCAGCAGTTTATCCGGGTTACAGAACACCGGGGAGCTGTTTTTT. As protein: CASSLSGLQNTGELFF.